Sequencing of this TCR beta chain was carried out in a study of radiation and T cells in renal cell carcinoma. Study-level points and caveats: Without pretreatment biopsies, baseline tumor clonotype presence was undetermined. Top tumor clonotypes rose in blood 2 weeks post-radiation, then contracted.

Sequencing was performed with immunoSEQ multiplex PCR; in TCRdb, only in-frame clones are kept and a portion is missing. The sample holds about 120,000 clones, 81% seen once. Described time point: blood 2 weeks post-SBRT. Specified treatment: 15 Gy SBRT to primary tumor, nephrectomy 4 weeks later. After SBRT, blood was collected at 2 and 4 weeks, plus baseline. This renal cell carcinoma was of the clear cell type. This clone was seen more than once but under ten times. Its target is unknown. V lost 4 bases and J 1 base, leaving 7 bases between the germline ends. This CDR3 has 13 residues. CDR1 is MNHNS, CDR2 SASEGT, per germline.

This sample comprised blood, obtained from a patient whose treatment included radiotherapy and nephrectomy. The chain combines TRBV6-1 with TRBJ1-1; D remains ambiguous. This clonotype originated in a middle-aged man with renal cell carcinoma. CDR3 coding DNA: TGTGCCAGCAGTGGAGGAGCGAACACTGAAGCTTTCTTT. This translates into CASSGGANTEAFF.